Listed below are T cell receptor beta chains from one sample, sequenced in a study of cytomegalovirus exposure and HLA in healthy donors. Libraries were prepared by immunoSEQ multiplex PCR; TCRdb keeps only in-frame clonotypes and omits some of them. Altogether about 160,000 clones are present, about 65% being singletons, with the ten largest covering around 6.9%. Sequencing was done on a sample of PBMCs. The receptors shown here come from a man aged 35-49 years in good health and CMV-seropositive. The CDR3 runs from the conserved cysteine through the conserved F or W. Each record gives: clone size, V gene, J gene, D gene, CDR3 protein, CDR3 DNA. D genes are given only for firm matches. Clone size is given for some rows only: seen once, a few or many times, or a class if the clone is expanded.

clone_size: few
v_call: TRBV7-9
j_call: TRBJ1-1
d_call: -
cdr3_aa: CASSSREGTEAFF
cdr3_nt: TGTGCCAGCAGCTCCAGGGAGGGCACTGAAGCTTTCTTT

clone_size: -
v_call: TRBV25-1
j_call: TRBJ2-1
d_call: -
cdr3_aa: CASSDRQGDEQFF
cdr3_nt: TGTGCCAGCAGTGACAGGCAAGGGGATGAGCAGTTCTTC

clone_size: -
v_call: TRBV4-3
j_call: TRBJ1-6
d_call: -
cdr3_aa: CASSLTGNSPLHF
cdr3_nt: TGCGCCAGCAGCCTAACCGGTAATTCACCCCTCCACTTT

clone_size: few
v_call: TRBV5-1
j_call: TRBJ2-1
d_call: TRBD1
cdr3_aa: CASRVGTGDNEQFF
cdr3_nt: TGCGCCAGCAGGGTGGGGACAGGGGACAATGAGCAGTTCTTC

clone_size: -
v_call: TRBV6-1
j_call: TRBJ2-7
d_call: TRBD1
cdr3_aa: CATMLGDSYEQYF
cdr3_nt: TGTGCCACCATGCTGGGGGACAGCTACGAGCAGTACTTC

clone_size: few
v_call: TRBV12-5
j_call: TRBJ2-2
d_call: -
cdr3_aa: CARPSGDQTPTGELFF
cdr3_nt: TGTGCTAGGCCCTCGGGGGACCAAACACCTACCGGGGAGCTGTTTTTT

clone_size: -
v_call: TRBV18
j_call: TRBJ1-4
d_call: -
cdr3_aa: CASSAGFYNEKLFF
cdr3_nt: TGTGCCAGCTCCGCCGGGTTTTATAATGAAAAACTGTTTTTT

clone_size: once
v_call: TRBV14
j_call: TRBJ2-7
d_call: TRBD1
cdr3_aa: CASSQGQGLYEQYF
cdr3_nt: TGTGCCAGCAGTCAGGGACAGGGACTGTACGAGCAGTACTTC

clone_size: -
v_call: TRBV6-4
j_call: TRBJ1-2
d_call: -
cdr3_aa: CASSVQADYGYTF
cdr3_nt: TGTGCCAGCAGTGTACAGGCGGACTATGGCTACACCTTC

clone_size: -
v_call: TRBV11-1
j_call: TRBJ2-2
d_call: -
cdr3_aa: CASSRGGAGPNTGELFF
cdr3_nt: TGTGCCAGCAGCCGGGGCGGGGCGGGGCCGAACACCGGGGAGCTGTTTTTT

clone_size: -
v_call: TRBV18
j_call: TRBJ1-5
d_call: -
cdr3_aa: CASSSGTKNQPQHF
cdr3_nt: TGTGCCAGCTCGTCCGGGACAAAAAATCAGCCCCAGCATTTT

clone_size: -
v_call: TRBV19
j_call: TRBJ2-7
d_call: -
cdr3_aa: CASPARRQSYEQYF
cdr3_nt: TGTGCCAGTCCCGCAAGGAGACAGTCCTACGAGCAGTACTTC

clone_size: few
v_call: TRBV5-4
j_call: TRBJ2-3
d_call: TRBD1
cdr3_aa: CASSFDRGTQYF
cdr3_nt: TGTGCCAGCAGCTTTGACAGGGGAACGCAGTATTTT

clone_size: -
v_call: TRBV9
j_call: TRBJ1-4
d_call: -
cdr3_aa: CASSVAGQGGEKLFF
cdr3_nt: TGTGCCAGCAGCGTAGCTGGGCAGGGAGGTGAAAAACTGTTTTTT

clone_size: -
v_call: TRBV10-3
j_call: TRBJ1-5
d_call: TRBD1
cdr3_aa: CAISEGTGDQPQHF
cdr3_nt: TGTGCCATCAGCGAGGGGACAGGGGATCAGCCCCAGCATTTT

clone_size: -
v_call: TRBV7-3
j_call: TRBJ1-2
d_call: -
cdr3_aa: CASSLEFYEGYTF
cdr3_nt: TGTGCCAGCAGCCTCGAATTTTACGAGGGCTACACCTTC

clone_size: -
v_call: TRBV7-8
j_call: TRBJ1-4
d_call: -
cdr3_aa: CASSLGGGKGNEKLFF
cdr3_nt: TGTGCCAGCAGCTTAGGGGGGGGGAAGGGTAATGAAAAACTGTTTTTT

clone_size: -
v_call: TRBV7-8
j_call: TRBJ1-2
d_call: TRBD1
cdr3_aa: CASSLGNPGQGAYGYTF
cdr3_nt: TGTGCCAGCAGCTTAGGGAATCCTGGACAGGGCGCCTATGGCTACACCTTC

clone_size: -
v_call: TRBV27
j_call: TRBJ2-1
d_call: TRBD2
cdr3_aa: CASSPGLAGGRGEQFF
cdr3_nt: TGTGCCAGCAGTCCCGGACTAGCGGGGGGCCGGGGTGAGCAGTTCTTC

clone_size: -
v_call: TRBV11-2
j_call: TRBJ1-4
d_call: -
cdr3_aa: CASSLAGAPAKLFF
cdr3_nt: TGTGCCAGCAGCTTGGCGGGGGCCCCTGCGAAACTGTTTTTT

clone_size: -
v_call: TRBV7-9
j_call: TRBJ2-5
d_call: -
cdr3_aa: CSSSLSSRKETQYF
cdr3_nt: TGTTCCAGCAGCTTAAGTTCCAGGAAAGAGACCCAGTACTTC

clone_size: -
v_call: TRBV5-5
j_call: TRBJ1-3
d_call: TRBD1
cdr3_aa: CASSLEGAADFGNTIYF
cdr3_nt: TGTGCCAGCAGCTTGGAGGGGGCAGCGGACTTTGGAAACACCATATATTTT

clone_size: few
v_call: TRBV7-3
j_call: TRBJ2-1
d_call: -
cdr3_aa: CASSDGPGGEQFF
cdr3_nt: TGTGCCAGCAGCGACGGCCCCGGGGGTGAGCAGTTCTTC

clone_size: -
v_call: TRBV19
j_call: TRBJ2-7
d_call: -
cdr3_aa: CASSTAAGQTYEQYF
cdr3_nt: TGTGCCAGTAGCACGGCCGCGGGACAGACCTACGAGCAGTACTTC

clone_size: few
v_call: TRBV4-1
j_call: TRBJ1-5
d_call: TRBD1
cdr3_aa: CASSPRTGDSNQPQHF
cdr3_nt: TGCGCCAGCAGCCCCCGGACAGGAGATAGCAATCAGCCCCAGCATTTT

clone_size: -
v_call: TRBV4-2
j_call: TRBJ2-7
d_call: TRBD1
cdr3_aa: CASSPGQGASYEQYF
cdr3_nt: TGTGCCAGCAGCCCTGGACAGGGGGCCTCCTACGAGCAGTACTTC

clone_size: few
v_call: TRBV7-3
j_call: TRBJ1-3
d_call: -
cdr3_aa: CASSLTIGNTIYF
cdr3_nt: TGTGCCAGCAGCTTAACTATTGGAAACACCATATATTTT

clone_size: -
v_call: TRBV9
j_call: TRBJ2-1
d_call: TRBD2
cdr3_aa: CASSVTSGGSSYNEQFF
cdr3_nt: TGTGCCAGCAGCGTAACTAGCGGGGGGTCCTCCTACAATGAGCAGTTCTTC

clone_size: -
v_call: TRBV6-4
j_call: TRBJ2-1
d_call: TRBD1
cdr3_aa: CASRDRGRINEQFF
cdr3_nt: TGTGCCAGCAGGGACAGGGGGCGCATCAATGAGCAGTTCTTC

clone_size: once
v_call: TRBV6-4
j_call: TRBJ2-3
d_call: -
cdr3_aa: CASSDSRQSYTQYF
cdr3_nt: TGTGCCAGCAGTGACTCAAGACAAAGCTATACGCAGTATTTT

clone_size: -
v_call: TRBV7-2
j_call: TRBJ1-5
d_call: -
cdr3_aa: CASSRYGAPQHF
cdr3_nt: TGTGCCAGCAGCCGCTATGGGGCCCCCCAGCATTTT

clone_size: -
v_call: TRBV6-5
j_call: TRBJ2-2
d_call: -
cdr3_aa: CASSSPKGRTTGELFF
cdr3_nt: TGTGCCAGCAGTTCCCCAAAGGGGCGTACCACCGGGGAGCTGTTTTTT

clone_size: -
v_call: TRBV11-2
j_call: TRBJ2-3
d_call: TRBD1
cdr3_aa: CASRFRGRNGAVFTDTQYF
cdr3_nt: TGTGCCAGCAGATTCAGGGGGCGCAATGGAGCTGTTTTCACAGATACGCAGTATTTT

clone_size: -
v_call: TRBV5-1
j_call: TRBJ1-2
d_call: -
cdr3_aa: CASSLGRGTDYGYTF
cdr3_nt: TGCGCCAGCAGCTTGGGTCGGGGAACTGACTATGGCTACACCTTC

clone_size: -
v_call: TRBV4-2
j_call: TRBJ2-7
d_call: TRBD2
cdr3_aa: CASRPGLADSYEQYF
cdr3_nt: TGTGCCAGCAGACCCGGGCTAGCGGACTCCTACGAGCAGTACTTC

clone_size: -
v_call: TRBV5-6
j_call: TRBJ1-3
d_call: TRBD1
cdr3_aa: CASSLVVAGGLNTIYF
cdr3_nt: TGTGCCAGCAGCTTGGTCGTTGCAGGGGGCTTAAACACCATATATTTT

clone_size: -
v_call: TRBV5-4
j_call: TRBJ1-4
d_call: TRBD1
cdr3_aa: CASSSGTGMSEKLFF
cdr3_nt: TGTGCCAGCAGCTCCGGGACAGGGATGAGTGAAAAACTGTTTTTT

clone_size: -
v_call: TRBV5-1
j_call: TRBJ2-2
d_call: TRBD2
cdr3_aa: CASSLWGGTTNTGELFF
cdr3_nt: TGCGCCAGCAGCTTGTGGGGGGGGACTACGAACACCGGGGAGCTGTTTTTT

clone_size: -
v_call: TRBV5-4
j_call: TRBJ1-2
d_call: -
cdr3_aa: CASSLEEGRAWGYTF
cdr3_nt: TGTGCCAGCAGCTTGGAGGAGGGCAGGGCATGGGGCTACACCTTC